Presented here are 30 T cell receptor beta chains from one specimen sequenced in a study of CD8+CD57+ T cells in acquired aplastic anemia listed by TCRdb under 2018. The sequencing machine was an Illumina HiSeq 2000. Genomic DNA served as template for TCR beta VDJ combination and CDR3 sequence profiling. Using fastp trimming at Q25 and MiXCR clonotype assembly, TCRdb reanalyzed the public sequencing data and kept in-frame beta chains. CDR3 protein sequences are deduplicated, and each keeps its most common genes and DNA. Across this sample there are approximately 81,000 distinct CDR3 sequences, with around 44% seen only once. Over 50% of the sample is in the top ten clones. The sequencing sample was made of sorted CD4+, CD8+, or CD8+CD57+ T cells (not recorded which) from PBMCs. The receptors originated from a human donor in good health, serving as a control.

This clonotype was picked up a small number of times. The rearrangement links TRBV5-5 to TRBJ1-2, with TRBD1 matching 8 bases. This CDR3 comprises 15 residues. V gave up 4 bases and J gave up 7 bases; unmatched junction bases: 12. Looked up from germline, CDR1 is SGHKS and CDR2 is YYEKEE (reference sequence). For the CDR3, the DNA is TGTGCCAGCAGCGTAAACAGGGGGGCAGATTTTGGCTACACCTTC. Its translation: CASSVNRGADFGYTF.

This clonotype was recorded at least ten times. The rearrangement links TRBV5-4 to TRBJ2-7; D is uncertain. The germline V gene encodes CDR1 SGHNT and CDR2 YYREEE (reference sequence). There are 13 residues in the CDR3. Trimming left V 3 bases short and J 1 base short, with 8 bases between. The CDR3 DNA reads TGTGCCAGCAGCTCAACAGAGTCCTACGAGCAGTACTTC. Translated, it gives CASSSTESYEQYF.

This clonotype was seen only once. This chain uses TRBV20-1 with TRBJ1-2, with unresolved D. V was shortened by 0 bases and J by 3 bases, with 11 bases between the two germline ends. Per germline, CDR1 DFQATT and CDR2 SNEGSKA (reference sequence). This CDR3 is 14 amino acids long. The DNA for the CDR3 is TGCAGTGCTAGAGATCTGGAGTTGGACTATGGCTACACCTTC. Amino acid sequence: CSARDLELDYGYTF.

This clonotype was recorded many times. The rearrangement uses TRBV6-1 and TRBJ2-7, with D perhaps given as TRBD1 or TRBD2 (5 bases each). From germline, CDR1 is MNHNS and CDR2 SASEGT. The CDR3 loop spans 12 amino acids. DNA for the CDR3: TGTGCCAGCCCTGTTATGTGGGGGATGCACAAGGTC. Residues: CASPVMWGMHKV.

The V call is TRBV11-2, the J call TRBJ2-1; TRBD2 is a possible D gene (6 bases). From germline, CDR1 is SGHAT and CDR2 FQNNGV. The germline V and J ends were trimmed by 5 bases and 9 bases, with 8 bases remaining between them. The CDR3 extends over 11 amino acids. The DNA of the CDR3 is TGTGCCAGCAGCCGCGGGATTGAGCAGTTCTTC. As protein: CASSRGIEQFF.

The sample holds a few counts of this clonotype. The genes are TRBV3-1 and TRBJ2-5; D is undetermined. The CDR3 extends over 13 amino acids. V lost 0 bases to trimming and J lost 5 bases, with 7 bases between them. Per germline, CDR1 LGHDT and CDR2 YNNKEL (reference sequence). The CDR3 here is CASSQEGWETQYF. The CDR3 bases are TGTGCCAGCAGCCAAGAGGGCTGGGAGACCCAGTACTTC.

The chain links TRBV20-1 to TRBJ2-1; D unclear. Germline V gives CDR1 DFQATT, CDR2 SNEGSKA (reference sequence). The CDR3 is made up of 11 amino acids. Trimming cost V 3 bases and J 3 bases, with 3 bases left between them. The CDR3 DNA is TGCAGTGCTAGTTTCTACAATGAGCAGTTCTTC. Its protein product is CSASFYNEQFF.

This clonotype came up once. This chain links TRBV7-2 with TRBJ2-5; D is unresolved. CDR1 and CDR2 from the germline V gene are SGHTA and FQGNSA. The CDR3 totals 13 residues. Trimming took 3 bases from V and 3 from J, leaving 8 bases between them. CDR3 nucleotide sequence: TGTGCCAGCAGCTTCCCGACGGAAGAGACCCAGTACTTC. Its protein is CASSFPTEETQYF.

This chain connects TRBV29-1 to TRBJ2-7; no definite D call. The V gene lost 6 bases and the J gene lost 3 bases, with 15 bases spanning the gap. The CDR3 length is 13 residues. The germline V gene encodes CDR1 SQVTM and CDR2 ANQGSEA. The CDR3 sequence: CSVGSSPLYEQYF. In DNA, the CDR3 is TGCAGCGTAGGGTCCAGCCCCCTCTACGAGCAGTACTTC.

The chain carries TRBV27 and TRBJ2-3, with D possibly matching TRBD1 (6 bases). CDR1 is MNHEY, CDR2 SMNVEV, per germline (reference sequence). CDR3 size: 17 residues. V lost 3 bases to trimming and J lost 0 bases, with 16 bases between them. CDR3 in DNA: TGTGCCAGCAGTTTTGAACAGGGTTCAGGGAGCACAGATACGCAGTATTTT. This gives the protein CASSFEQGSGSTDTQYF.

This clonotype was recorded a few times. The chain joins TRBV9 to TRBJ1-5, with D hard to call. The CDR3 length is 12 residues. Deletions cut 3 bases from V and 7 bases from J, with 8 bases between. The germline V gene has CDR1 SGDLS and CDR2 YYNGEE. This CDR3 reads CASSGGGQPQHF. The CDR3, as DNA: TGTGCCAGCAGCGGTGGAGGCCAGCCCCAGCATTTT.

This chain uses TRBV20-1 with TRBJ1-2, with 8 nucleotides matching TRBD1. V shed 5 bases, J shed 13 bases, and the junction held 15 bases outside the gene matches. The CDR3 covers 13 residues. Per germline, CDR1 DFQATT and CDR2 SNEGSKA (reference sequence). CDR3 loop: CSAVRGQVKGCTF. The DNA of the CDR3 is TGCAGTGCTGTAAGGGGACAGGTTAAGGGGTGCACCTTC.

This clonotype was counted at least ten times. V and J are TRBV24-1 and TRBJ1-1; the match to TRBD1 covers 10 bases. This CDR3 has 14 residues. Germline lookup yields CDR1 KGHDR and CDR2 SFDVKD. With 4 bases clipped from V and 11 bases from J, the junction kept 9 bases outside the gene matches. The CDR3 DNA reads TGTGCCACCAGTGACCTCCGGGACAGGGGCCGTGCTTTCTTT. Translated: CATSDLRDRGRAFF.

Many counts were recorded for this clonotype. The J gene is TRBJ2-1, the V gene TRBV19; TRBD2 aligns across 7 bases. After removal of 4 bases from V and 4 bases from J, the junction contained 7 bases not matched to a gene. The germline gives CDR1 LNHDA, CDR2 SQIVND (reference sequence). This CDR3 region has 15 residues. The CDR3 DNA sequence: TGTGCCAGTAGTACACTAGCGAGCCTTTACAATGAGCAGTTCTTC. Translating it yields CASSTLASLYNEQFF.

This clonotype has at least ten counts. The chain couples TRBV9 to TRBJ2-3; D not resolved. This CDR3 region has 13 residues. The germline V gene has CDR1 SGDLS and CDR2 YYNGEE. The V end was cut by 2 bases, the J end by 2 bases, with 6 bases between. CDR3 coding DNA: TGTGCCAGCAGCGTTACTGACACAGATACGCAGTATTTT. Residues: CASSVTDTDTQYF.

This clonotype appeared a few times. V is TRBV25-1 and J is TRBJ2-7, with D possibly matching TRBD2 (5 bases). The length of the CDR3 is 13 residues. Germline V gene lookup returns CDR1 MGHDK and CDR2 SYGVNS. Between the trimmed V and J ends, which lost 2 bases and 4 bases, there was a span of 9 bases. In DNA form, the CDR3 reads TGTGCCAGCAGTGAAGAGGGCAGGTACGAGCAGTACTTC. Translating it yields CASSEEGRYEQYF.

The chain links TRBV7-3 to TRBJ2-5; D is ambiguous. This CDR3 spans 13 amino acids. The V end was cut by 5 bases, the J end by 4 bases, with 11 bases between. Germline V CDR1 and CDR2: SGHTA, FQGTGA. The DNA of the CDR3 is TGTGCCAGCAGCCCCAGGAGCGCAGAGACCCAGTACTTC. Translated: CASSPRSAETQYF.

Comment on this clonotype: This may arise from a read error, as a much more abundant clone is one base away. This chain connects TRBV24-1 to TRBJ1-2, with 8 bases aligning to TRBD1. The germline V gene has CDR1 KGHDR and CDR2 SFDVKD. The CDR3 consists of 16 residues. This CDR3 is CATSDFFQGATYGCTF. For the CDR3, the DNA is TGTGCCACCAGTGATTTTTTCCAGGGGGCGACCTATGGCTGCACCTTC.

CDR3 sequence reads: CASSRGGTTYEQYF. CDR3 bases: TGTGCCAGCAGCCGAGGGGGGACTACCTACGAGCAGTACTTC. The chain carries TRBV7-6 and TRBJ2-7; D is perhaps TRBD2 (7 bases). The V gene's germline CDR1 is SGHVS and CDR2 FNYEAQ. Trimming pared 5 bases from V and 2 bases from J, leaving 13 bases between. This CDR3 is 14 amino acids long.

The sample holds many counts of this clonotype. A read error may account for a junction end that differs from germline. The DNA of the CDR3 is TGCGCCAGCAGTTTGGGACAGGGGGTCACTGAAGCTTTCTTT. It is translated as CASSLGQGVTEAFF. The chain uses TRBV5-1 and TRBJ1-1, with 11 bases aligning to TRBD1. The CDR3 length is 14 residues. Germline V gene data show CDR1 as SGHRS and CDR2 as YFSETQ.

This chain links TRBV10-3 with TRBJ2-3, with D tentatively TRBD2 (6 bases). Germline CDR1 reads ENHRY; CDR2 reads SYGVKD. The CDR3 length is 13 residues. Trimming took off 4 bases at V and 4 bases at J, with 9 bases between the two ends. The CDR3 nucleotides are TGTGCCATCAGTGGGGGGGAAGCAGATACGCAGTATTTT. This encodes CAISGGEADTQYF.

A note on this clonotype: A much larger clonotype is one base distant, so this may be a read error. V is TRBV9 and J is TRBJ2-7; D uncertain. The germline V gene encodes CDR1 SGDLS and CDR2 YYNGEE. The CDR3 has 15 amino acids. CDR3 sequence reads: CASSVAAESSYGQYF. CDR3 in DNA: TGTGCCAGCAGCGTAGCGGCAGAAAGCTCCTACGGGCAGTACTTC.

This clonotype was seen many times. V and J are TRBV7-8 and TRBJ2-7; TRBD1 agrees at 7 bases. The CDR3 extends over 16 amino acids. Trimming cost V 5 bases and J 2 bases; bases outside gene matches: 12. CDR1 is SGHVS and CDR2 is FQNEAQ in the germline V gene. The CDR3 loop is CASSLLPRGQTYEQYF. As DNA, the CDR3 is TGTGCCAGCAGCCTACTCCCTAGGGGGCAGACCTACGAGCAGTACTTC. Supplemented by reference TRBV7-8 and TRBJ2-7, the full variable domain reads GAGVSQSPRYKVAKRGQDVALRCDPISGHVSLFWYQQALGQGPEFLTYFQNEAQLDKSGLPSDRFFAERPEGSVSTLKIQRTQQEDSAVYLCASSLLPRGQTYEQYFGPGTRLTVT.

This clonotype was seen at least ten times. The chain has TRBV25-1 and TRBJ1-2; D not certain. V lost 2 bases to trimming and J lost 8 bases, with 12 bases between them. The CDR3 extends over 13 amino acids. CDR1 is MGHDK and CDR2 is SYGVNS in the germline V gene. CDR3 loop: CASSEGQPWGYTF. In nucleotides, the CDR3 is TGTGCCAGCAGTGAAGGGCAGCCTTGGGGCTACACCTTC.

The J gene is TRBJ1-4, the V gene TRBV15; D ambiguous. CDR1 LNHNV and CDR2 YYDKDF come from the germline V gene (reference sequence). This CDR3 comprises 13 residues. The ends were cut back, 0 bases at V and 14 bases at J, with 13 bases in the middle. The CDR3 protein is CATSRDPAGWLFF. The CDR3, as DNA: TGTGCCACCAGCAGAGACCCGGCCGGTTGGCTGTTTTTT.

This clonotype has at least ten counts. The chain employs TRBV29-1 and TRBJ2-3; D ambiguous. V gave up 0 bases and J gave up 6 bases, with 25 bases separating them. The CDR3 spans 18 residues. Germline V gene lookup returns CDR1 SQVTM and CDR2 ANQGSEA. The CDR3 reads CSVEEGKGWTPTTDTQYF. CDR3 bases: TGCAGCGTTGAAGAGGGCAAAGGGTGGACCCCAACGACCGATACGCAGTATTTT.

This chain joins TRBV11-1 and TRBJ2-3; either TRBD1 or TRBD2 may fit D (5 bases each). Trimming removed 0 bases at V and 0 bases at J, with 13 bases between. The CDR3 totals 17 residues. The V gene's germline CDR1 is SGHAT and CDR2 FQDESV (reference sequence). Written as DNA, the CDR3 is TGTGCCAGCAGCTTAGCGGGGCAGGGACGGAGCACAGATACGCAGTATTTT. Protein product: CASSLAGQGRSTDTQYF.

This sequence joins TRBV7-6 and TRBJ1-3; 9 bases map to TRBD1. Germline V CDR1 and CDR2: SGHVS, FNYEAQ. The CDR3 is 14 residues long. After removal of 5 bases from V and 4 bases from J, the junction contained 3 bases not matched to a gene. The CDR3 loop is CASSGGQGGNTIYF. CDR3 nucleotides: TGTGCCAGCAGCGGGGGACAGGGAGGAAACACCATATATTTT.

This clonotype was counted many times. The chain joins TRBV2 to TRBJ2-7, with D perhaps matching TRBD2 (5 bases). This CDR3 is built from 13 residues. V was trimmed by 0 bases and J by 2 bases, leaving 5 bases between them. Germline CDR1 reads SNHLY; CDR2 reads FYNNEI. As DNA, the CDR3 is TGTGCCAGCAGTGAAGCGAGGGCCTACGAGCAGTACTTC. Amino acid sequence: CASSEARAYEQYF.

V gene TRBV12-3 or TRBV12-4 combines with J gene TRBJ1-1, with D uncertain. This CDR3 is 14 amino acids long. The V gene lost 5 bases and the J gene lost 1 base, with 11 bases spanning the gap. CDR3 nucleotides: TGTGCCAGCAGTACCCTCGACGGGAACACTGAAGCTTTCTTT. Its protein product is CASSTLDGNTEAFF.